The next 27 T cell receptor beta chains were all read from a single sample in a study of regulatory T cells. Amplification used 52 TRBV primers and 13 TRBJ primers. Measured with immunoSEQ multiplex PCR; TCRdb has only the in-frame clones, and not every one. The table lists about 9,500 clones, 84% of them singletons. Sequenced input: CD8+ T cells sorted from blood. These TCRs come from a person in their late teens or twenties with CD3G deficiency.

V gene TRBV27 combines with J gene TRBJ1-6; D possibly corresponds to TRBD1 (6 bases). Germline V gene lookup returns CDR1 MNHEY and CDR2 SMNVEV (reference sequence). The V end was cut by 8 bases, the J end by 4 bases, with 15 bases between. The CDR3 sequence is 15 residues long. CDR3 sequence: CASVYRVAYNSPLHF. The DNA of the CDR3 is TGTGCCAGCGTATACAGGGTAGCGTATAATTCACCCCTCCACTTT.

The J gene is TRBJ2-1, the V gene TRBV7-9; D is undetermined. Trimming cost V 5 bases and J 6 bases, with 8 bases left between them. CDR3 size: 12 residues. CDR1 SEHNR and CDR2 FQNEAQ come from the germline V gene (reference sequence). The CDR3 sequence: CASSPRTNEQFF. The CDR3 nucleotides are TGTGCCAGCAGCCCCCGGACCAATGAGCAGTTCTTC.

The chain has TRBV6-5 and TRBJ2-7; TRBD1 matches 12 bases. This CDR3 spans 14 amino acids. Germline CDR1 reads MNHEY; CDR2 reads SVGAGI. The trim removed 8 bases at V and 7 bases at J, leaving 9 bases unmatched. The CDR3 loop reads CASSPGQGAMEQYF. CDR3 DNA: TGTGCCAGCTCCCCGGGACAGGGGGCGATGGAGCAGTACTTC.

The V call is TRBV28, the J call TRBJ2-7; TRBD1 or TRBD2 may be the D gene (5 bases each). The CDR3 loop spans 14 amino acids. CDR1 and CDR2 (germline): MDHEN, SYDVKM. V gave up 10 bases and J gave up 0 bases, with 16 bases separating them. CDR3 in amino acids: CATEGTDSSYEQYF. DNA for the CDR3: TGTGCCACCGAAGGGACCGACAGCTCCTACGAGCAGTACTTC.

The chain carries TRBV5-7 and TRBJ2-2; TRBD1 matches at 7 bases. TRBV5-7 is marked as an open reading frame, function uncertain. The CDR3 totals 16 residues. Germline trimming cut 4 bases from V and 1 base from J; bases unmatched to any gene: 7. CDR3 bases: TGTGCCAGCAGCCCCCCCGGGACAGAGAACACCGGGGAGCTGTTTTTT. It is translated as CASSPPGTENTGELFF.

The chain recombines TRBV6-1 with TRBJ2-7; 10 bases are shared with TRBD1. Trimming removed 1 base from V and 3 bases from J; junction bases left unmatched: 0. The V gene's germline CDR1 is MNHNS and CDR2 SASEGT. The CDR3 length is 14 residues. The chain's CDR3 is CASSEGTGGYEQYF. The CDR3 DNA follows: TGTGCCAGCAGTGAAGGGACAGGGGGCTACGAGCAGTACTTC.

The J gene is TRBJ2-3, the V gene TRBV27, with 10 bases aligning to TRBD1. The germline V gene has CDR1 MNHEY and CDR2 SMNVEV (reference sequence). The CDR3 totals 16 residues. V trimming: 2 bases; J trimming: 5 bases; junction bases outside the gene matches: 7. The chain's CDR3 is CASSLGQGVAQDTQYF. The DNA for the CDR3 is TGTGCCAGCAGTTTAGGACAGGGGGTCGCACAAGATACGCAGTATTTT.

This chain uses TRBV11-2 with TRBJ2-1; weak D call: TRBD1 (6 bases). The CDR3 loop spans 16 amino acids. Per germline, CDR1 SGHAT and CDR2 FQNNGV. Trimming took 1 base from V and 7 from J, leaving 17 bases between them. CDR3 region: CASSLGEGVFRNEQFF. The CDR3 DNA follows: TGTGCCAGCAGCTTAGGAGAGGGGGTCTTCCGTAATGAGCAGTTCTTC. Combining the CDR3 with reference TRBV11-2 and TRBJ2-1 gives the whole variable domain EAGVAQSPRYKIIEKRQSVAFWCNPISGHATLYWYQQILGQGPKLLIQFQNNGVVDDSQLPKDRFSAERLKGVDSTLKIQPAKLEDSAVYLCASSLGEGVFRNEQFFGPGTRLTVL.

The CDR3 DNA reads as TGCGCCAGCAGGGCGACGGTGACAGACGGCTACACCTTC. It specifies CASRATVTDGYTF. The rearrangement links TRBV5-1 to TRBJ1-2, with TRBD1 as a possible D gene (5 bases). CDR1 and CDR2 (germline): SGHRS, YFSETQ. V was clipped by 5 bases and J by 8 bases, with 16 bases between them. The CDR3 spans 13 residues.

The gene calls are TRBV7-9 and TRBJ2-7; D not certain. V was pared by 2 bases and J by 7 bases, with 9 bases between. Germline CDR1 reads SEHNR; CDR2 reads FQNEAQ (reference sequence). The CDR3 length is 12 residues. This CDR3 is CASSLLVGEQYF. CDR3 coding DNA: TGTGCCAGCAGCTTATTGGTAGGGGAGCAGTACTTC.

The V call is TRBV4-1, the J call TRBJ2-6, with no clear D. Trimming stripped 5 bases from V and 5 bases from J, with 22 bases between. The CDR3 extends over 18 amino acids. Germline V gene sequence: CDR1 MGHRA, CDR2 YSYEKL. The CDR3 reads CASSDHEEPQSRANVLTF. The DNA for the CDR3 is TGCGCCAGCAGCGACCACGAAGAACCACAAAGTCGGGCCAACGTCCTGACTTTC.

J is TRBJ2-5 and V is TRBV18; D is unclear. The V and J ends lost 1 base and 5 bases respectively, with 8 bases between them. Germline V gene lookup returns CDR1 KGHSH and CDR2 LQKENI. This CDR3 comprises 13 residues. CDR3 DNA sequence: TGTGCCAGCTCACCACGAAATTGGGAGACCCAGTACTTC. Translated: CASSPRNWETQYF.

V and J are TRBV11-2 and TRBJ2-3; D not certain. The germline V gene has CDR1 SGHAT and CDR2 FQNNGV. The germline V and J ends were trimmed by 1 base and 5 bases, with 7 bases remaining between them. The CDR3 runs to 13 residues. The chain's CDR3 is CASSLVLEDTQYF. In nucleotides, the CDR3 is TGTGCCAGCAGCTTAGTTTTGGAAGATACGCAGTATTTT. Full variable domain (remainder filled in from reference TRBV11-2 and TRBJ2-3): EAGVAQSPRYKIIEKRQSVAFWCNPISGHATLYWYQQILGQGPKLLIQFQNNGVVDDSQLPKDRFSAERLKGVDSTLKIQPAKLEDSAVYLCASSLVLEDTQYFGPGTRLTVL.

This clone was seen a few times. The rearrangement joins TRBV6-5 to TRBJ2-4; 11 nucleotides line up with TRBD1. CDR3 length: 16 residues. The J segment lost 5 bases and the V segment lost 4 bases, leaving 7 bases of the junction unmatched. Germline values: CDR1 MNHEY, CDR2 SVGAGI. Written as DNA, the CDR3 is TGTGCCAGCAGTTCTGGGACAGGGGGAGACCAAAACATTCAGTACTTC. Translated: CASSSGTGGDQNIQYF.

The rearrangement links TRBV5-1 to TRBJ2-2; D might be TRBD2 (5 bases). CDR3 size: 16 residues. In germline, CDR1 is SGHRS, CDR2 YFSETQ. The V and J ends lost 0 bases and 0 bases respectively, with 9 bases between them. CDR3 residues: CASSLVEASNTGELFF. The CDR3, as DNA: TGCGCCAGCAGCTTGGTGGAGGCGTCGAACACCGGGGAGCTGTTTTTT.

The chain links TRBV28 to TRBJ1-5, with D possibly matching TRBD1 (6 bases). The CDR3 covers 17 residues. V lost 7 bases to trimming and J lost 2 bases, with 21 bases between them. Per the germline V gene, CDR1 is MDHEN and CDR2 is SYDVKM. CDR3 loop: CASTPTGRLGGNQPQHF. CDR3 DNA sequence: TGTGCCAGCACTCCAACAGGGAGATTAGGCGGCAATCAGCCCCAGCATTTT.

The V and J genes are TRBV28 and TRBJ2-7, with D unclear. This CDR3 comprises 14 residues. V lost 5 bases, J lost 2 bases, and 13 bases lay in between. In germline, CDR1 is MDHEN, CDR2 SYDVKM. CDR3 sequence (DNA): TGTGCCAGCAGTCCACAGACGGGTGCCTACGAGCAGTACTTC. Protein sequence: CASSPQTGAYEQYF.

This rearrangement joins TRBV10-3 to TRBJ1-3, with a tentative D call TRBD1 (6 bases). Germline V lookup: CDR1 ENHRY, CDR2 SYGVKD. The CDR3 is 14 residues long. V was trimmed by 4 bases and J by 3 bases, leaving 10 bases between them. As DNA, the CDR3 is TGTGCCATCAGTGGAGGGGGAAGTGGAAACACCATATATTTT. It translates to CAISGGGSGNTIYF.

The V and J genes are TRBV7-9 and TRBJ2-3; 8 bases are shared with TRBD2. The CDR3 loop spans 14 amino acids. V lost 5 bases to trimming and J lost 6 bases; unmatched junction nucleotides: 7. The V gene's germline CDR1 is SEHNR and CDR2 FQNEAQ (reference sequence). CDR3 sequence: CASSPRLAPDTQYF. The CDR3 nucleotides read TGTGCCAGCAGCCCAAGACTAGCGCCGGATACGCAGTATTTT.

The chain uses TRBV6-5 and TRBJ1-6, with a weak D call TRBD1 (6 bases). The length of the CDR3 is 15 residues. V lost 6 bases, J lost 7 bases, and 16 bases lay in between. Germline CDR1 is MNHEY and CDR2 is SVGAGI. The CDR3 loop reads CASRDYRGGNSPLHF. Written as DNA, the CDR3 is TGTGCCAGCAGAGACTATAGGGGGGGGAATTCACCCCTCCACTTT.

The V gene is TRBV13, the J gene TRBJ2-7, with unresolved D. This CDR3 contains 11 residues. V lost 5 bases and J lost 2, with 4 bases in between. CDR1 and CDR2 from the germline V gene are PRHDT and FYEKMQ (reference sequence). CDR3 in amino acids: CASSVPYEQYF. CDR3 in DNA: TGTGCCAGCAGCGTCCCCTACGAGCAGTACTTC.

The chain links TRBV13 to TRBJ2-3; the D gene is possibly TRBD2 (6 bases). The germline V gene has CDR1 PRHDT and CDR2 FYEKMQ (reference sequence). V lost 4 bases, J lost 6 bases, and 11 bases lay in between. This CDR3 spans 13 amino acids. The CDR3: CASSSASADTQYF. The CDR3 nucleotides read TGTGCCAGCAGCTCCGCTAGCGCGGATACGCAGTATTTT.

J is TRBJ1-1 and V is TRBV19; D is ambiguous. V lost 3 bases and J lost 0, with 8 bases in between. Germline V CDR1 and CDR2: LNHDA, SQIVND (reference sequence). CDR3 length: 14 amino acids. The CDR3 DNA reads as TGTGCCAGTAGTATGGGTCAGTTGAACACTGAAGCTTTCTTT. Protein sequence: CASSMGQLNTEAFF.

This clone ranks as medium-sized. The rearrangement joins TRBV7-9 to TRBJ2-7; no firm D call. Germline CDR1 reads SEHNR; CDR2 reads FQNEAQ (reference sequence). The CDR3 is 11 residues long. V was cut by 5 bases and J by 2 bases, with 4 bases left in between. The CDR3 sequence is CASSVAYEQYF. CDR3 in DNA: TGTGCCAGCAGCGTTGCCTACGAGCAGTACTTC.

This clone has only a few counts. The V call is TRBV6-1, the J call TRBJ2-6, with a weak D call TRBD1 (5 bases). The CDR3 consists of 19 residues. Germline assignment: CDR1 MNHNS and CDR2 SASEGT. Trimming shortened V by 2 bases and J by 2 bases, and 19 bases separated the two germline ends. CDR3 sequence (DNA): TGTGCCAGCAGTGAATGGGCAGGTCAGGGCGTGGCTGGGGCCAACGTCCTGACTTTC. It specifies CASSEWAGQGVAGANVLTF.

This clone has more than one count but fewer than ten. The chain is built from TRBV4-1 and TRBJ1-1; D is unclear. Trimming left V 1 base short and J 1 base short, with 7 bases between. Per germline, CDR1 MGHRA and CDR2 YSYEKL. CDR3 length: 14 residues. The CDR3 DNA reads as TGCGCCAGCAGCCAAGGCGAGGGGAACACTGAAGCTTTCTTT. This encodes CASSQGEGNTEAFF.

The gene calls are TRBV4-1 and TRBJ1-2; maybe TRBD1 (5 bases). V lost 1 base and J lost 4, with 19 bases in between. Germline loops: CDR1 MGHRA, CDR2 YSYEKL. The CDR3 sequence is 17 residues long. CDR3 DNA: TGCGCCAGCAGCCAAGGGTTTCTTCGGGGCTTGGTCTATGGCTACACCTTC. Protein: CASSQGFLRGLVYGYTF.